This is a list of T cell receptor beta chains from one sample in a study of tumor-infiltrating lymphocytes in primary liver carcinoma. One entry per CDR3 protein results from TCRdb running MiXCR on the multiplex PCR reads. The data show 100,000 or so distinct CDR3 sequences, approximately 70% seen once. The specimen was liver tumor tissue from sampling region 2. Receptor source: a woman aged 60-75 years with primary liver carcinoma and hepatitis B virus infection. The CDR3 runs from the conserved cysteine through the conserved F or W. A D gene is named only where the DNA matches it firmly. Clone size, where shown, is once, few, many, or a class for clones that have expanded.

d_call | clone_size | cdr3_length | j_call | v_call | cdr3_nt | cdr3_aa
. | . | 15 | TRBJ2-1 | TRBV5-1 | TGCACCAGCAGCTTGGAGGGGCGAACCTACAATGAGCAGTTCTTC | CTSSLEGRTYNEQFF
. | . | 15 | TRBJ1-6 | TRBV11-2 | TGTGCCGGCAGCTCAGACCCGGGTGCCAATTCACCCCTCCACTTT | CAGSSDPGANSPLHF
. | . | 15 | TRBJ2-7 | TRBV11-2 | TGTGCCAGCAGCCCCCCGGCGGGACATGAATACGAGCAGTACTTC | CASSPPAGHEYEQYF
. | . | 13 | TRBJ1-2 | TRBV29-1 | TGCAGCGTTGAAGGGCAAGGGTTCCTCAGCTACACCTTC | CSVEGQGFLSYTF
. | . | 14 | TRBJ2-7 | TRBV6-5 | TGTGCCAACAGAGTACCGGGACCGGGCTACGAGCAGTACTTC | CANRVPGPGYEQYF
. | . | 14 | TRBJ2-3 | TRBV11-2 | TGTGTCAGCAGCATGGGACTTCCCACAGATACACAGTATTTT | CVSSMGLPTDTQYF
TRBD2 | . | 11 | TRBJ2-2 | TRBV10-2 | TGCGCTACCAAACTGGGGGGGGAGCTGTATTTT | CATKLGGELYF
TRBD2 | many | 17 | TRBJ2-1 | TRBV12-3/TRBV12-4 | TGTGCCAGCAGTTTTTCGCGGGAGGGGGGAAGCTACAATGAGCAGTTCTTC | CASSFSREGGSYNEQFF
TRBD1 | few | 15 | TRBJ2-1 | TRBV18 | TGTGCCAGCTCACCAGAGACAGGGGCCTACAATGAGCAGCTCTTC | CASSPETGAYNEQLF
. | . | 15 | TRBJ2-6 | TRBV11-3 | TGTGCTAGTAGCCGGTCAGGGTCTGGGGTCAACGTCCTGACTTTC | CASSRSGSGVNVLTF
. | . | 16 | TRBJ1-5 | TRBV5-5 | TGTGCCAGCAGCTTGGGCGTTGCGGTAGTGGCCGATACGCAGCATTTT | CASSLGVAVVADTQHF
. | many | 15 | TRBJ1-5 | TRBV7-8 | TGTGCCAGCAGCTTATCGGGACAAGTTGGCCAGCCCCAGCATTTT | CASSLSGQVGQPQHF
TRBD2 | many | 16 | TRBJ2-1 | TRBV5-1 | TGCGCCAGCAGCTTGGAATGGACTAGCGGATACAATGAGCAGTTCTTC | CASSLEWTSGYNEQFF
. | . | 14 | TRBJ2-5 | TRBV6-6 | TGTGCCAGCAGCGGTAGGGCGGGAAAAGAGACCAAGTACTTC | CASSGRAGKETKYF
TRBD1 | . | 14 | TRBJ2-7 | TRBV11-2 | TGTGTCAGCAGATTGGGACAGTACTACTACGAGCAGTACTTC | CVSRLGQYYYEQYF
TRBD2 | many | 13 | TRBJ2-5 | TRBV28 | TGTGCCAGCAGTGGGACTAGCTGGGAGGCCCAGTACTTC | CASSGTSWEAQYF
. | . | 16 | TRBJ2-5 | TRBV5-4 | TGTGCCAGCAGTCGTAGTGGGCCGTCCGTTCAAGAGACCCAGTACTTC | CASSRSGPSVQETQYF
. | many | 15 | TRBJ2-1 | TRBV6-1 | TGTGCCAGCAGTGAAGCGCCCACCTCCTACAATGAGCAGTTCTTC | CASSEAPTSYNEQFF
TRBD1 | . | 16 | TRBJ1-5 | TRBV11-3 | TGTGCCAGCAGCCCCCGACAGGGGTCAGGCACAGATACTCAGCATTTT | CASSPRQGSGTDTQHF
TRBD1 | . | 13 | TRBJ1-2 | TRBV5-1 | TGCACCAGCAGGTCAACAGGGGACTATGGTTACACCTTC | CTSRSTGDYGYTF
. | many | 16 | TRBJ1-2 | TRBV30 | TGTGCCTGGAGTGTTTCACAGGGAGTCCGCATCTATGGCTACACCTTC | CAWSVSQGVRIYGYTF
. | few | 17 | TRBJ1-2 | TRBV28 | TGTGCCAGCAGTTTGTACAGGGATGGTGGGGCTAACTATGGCTACACCTTC | CASSLYRDGGANYGYTF
. | . | 19 | TRBJ2-6 | TRBV11-2 | TGTGCCAGCAGCCCGGGACAGTTCCGGACTAGATTTGGGGCCAACGTCCTGACTTTC | CASSPGQFRTRFGANVLTF